Presented here are 15 T cell receptor beta chains from one specimen sequenced in a study of post-analysis software for immune sequencing data. No cognate antigen is known for these TCRs. Study findings and constraints: In patients, about 5 TRBV segments were more frequent than in controls, with TRBV5-6, TRBV5-1 and TRBV20-1 among them.

Libraries were made from TCR beta cDNA, and they carried unique molecular identifiers. Each CDR3 protein is one row after TCRdb ran MiXCR on the PCR reads. This sample has about 820,000 distinct CDR3 sequences, with about 57% found just once. Source material: blood. These receptors all come from a girl aged 5 to 17 with multiple sclerosis.

The chain employs TRBV7-8 and TRBJ2-7, with D possibly being TRBD1 or TRBD2 (5 bases each). The CDR3 is 17 residues long. V was cut by 6 bases and J by 2 bases, with 23 bases left in between. The V gene's germline CDR1 is SGHVS and CDR2 FQNEAQ. The CDR3 DNA reads as TGTGCCAGCAGTATGGGCCACGGGGCAGGGCCAACCTACGAGCAGTACTTC. Its protein product is CASSMGHGAGPTYEQYF.

The sample holds a few counts of this clonotype. The genes are TRBV4-1 and TRBJ2-5, with a possible D match to TRBD2 (6 bases). Germline CDR1 MGHRA, CDR2 YSYEKL. The CDR3 runs to 15 residues. The V gene lost 0 bases and the J gene lost 3 bases, with 11 bases spanning the gap. The CDR3 sequence: CASSQEPGLEETQYF. The CDR3 region has the DNA TGCGCCAGCAGCCAAGAACCGGGACTGGAAGAGACCCAGTACTTC.

A few counts support this clonotype. In nucleotides, the CDR3 is TGCGCCAGCAGCACGGGACTGCTCGTAAGCACGGGAGGCTACACCTTC. This codes for CASSTGLLVSTGGYTF. The chain recombines TRBV5-1 with TRBJ1-2; tentatively, D is TRBD1 (5 bases). Trimming left V 4 bases short and J 8 bases short, with 24 bases between. Germline CDR1 is SGHRS and CDR2 is YFSETQ. The CDR3 is 16 residues long. The whole variable domain, remainder taken from reference TRBV5-1 and TRBJ1-2, is KAGVTQTPRYLIKTRGQQVTLSCSPISGHRSVSWYQQTPGQGLQFLFEYFSETQRNKGNFPGRFSGRQFSNSRSEMNVSTLELGDSALYLCASSTGLLVSTGGYTFGSGTRLTVV.

This chain joins TRBV6-5 and TRBJ1-6; perhaps TRBD1 as D (5 bases). The CDR3 has 16 amino acids. V shed 2 bases and J shed 5 bases, with 13 bases lying between them. Germline V gives CDR1 MNHEY, CDR2 SVGAGI. The CDR3 is CASSYRGVGNNSPLHF. The DNA for the CDR3 is TGTGCCAGCAGTTACAGGGGCGTTGGAAATAATTCACCCCTCCACTTT.

V gene TRBV5-1 combines with J gene TRBJ2-5, with D maybe TRBD2 (5 bases). The CDR3 sequence is 16 residues long. V lost 5 bases to trimming and J lost 2 bases, with 19 bases between them. Germline V gene lookup returns CDR1 SGHRS and CDR2 YFSETQ. The CDR3 DNA is TGCGCCAGCAGTCCCTACGGGGTAGGCCTACAAGAGACCCAGTACTTC. Residues: CASSPYGVGLQETQYF.

The chain couples TRBV7-2 to TRBJ1-2, with D possibly being TRBD1 (6 bases). The V end lost 3 bases, the J end lost 2 bases, and 10 bases lay between the germline ends. Germline V CDR1 and CDR2: SGHTA, FQGNSA. The CDR3 spans 14 residues. The chain's CDR3 is CASSFNRANYGYTF. The CDR3 nucleotides read TGTGCCAGCAGCTTTAACAGGGCGAACTATGGCTACACCTTC.

This chain connects TRBV3-1 to TRBJ1-1; D is uncertain. The CDR3 runs to 13 residues. Germline values: CDR1 LGHDT, CDR2 YNNKEL (reference sequence). V was pared by 4 bases and J by 1 base, with 7 bases between. The CDR3 DNA reads TGTGCCAGCAGCCCCCATTCGAACACTGAAGCTTTCTTT. Translated: CASSPHSNTEAFF.

The rearrangement uses TRBV10-3 and TRBJ1-2, with 8 bases identical to TRBD1. Germline V CDR1 and CDR2: ENHRY, SYGVKD. The CDR3 consists of 13 residues. J was trimmed by 3 bases and V by 6 bases; bases with no gene match: 3. The CDR3, as DNA: TGTGCCATCAGGGGACAGGTGGACTATGGCTACACCTTC. Translating it yields CAIRGQVDYGYTF.

The rearrangement links TRBV20-1 to TRBJ2-5; TRBD2 might be the D (5 bases). This CDR3 is 16 amino acids long. V was pared by 2 bases and J by 3 bases, with 19 bases between. CDR1 is DFQATT, CDR2 SNEGSKA, per germline (reference sequence). CDR3 nucleotides: TGCAGTGCTAGATACCTCACCGCAACGGGGAAAGAGACCCAGTACTTC. This sequence encodes CSARYLTATGKETQYF.

The CDR3 sequence: CASSPDAFGYTF. The CDR3 nucleotides are TGTGCCAGCAGTCCGGACGCTTTTGGCTACACCTTC. This rearrangement joins TRBV6-6 to TRBJ1-2; D not resolved. Germline V gene lookup returns CDR1 MNHNY and CDR2 SVGAGI (reference sequence). V was shortened by 5 bases and J by 7 bases, with 11 bases between the two germline ends. The CDR3 length is 12 residues.

The V gene is TRBV6-6, the J gene TRBJ2-1, with D possibly being TRBD2 (5 bases). Trimming cost V 4 bases and J 3 bases, with 13 bases left between them. Germline loops: CDR1 MNHNY, CDR2 SVGAGI (reference sequence). The CDR3 totals 15 residues. Written as DNA, the CDR3 is TGTGCCAGCAGTTCCTTTGGACTTCTCTACAATGAGCAGTTCTTC. Protein: CASSSFGLLYNEQFF.

The sample holds a few counts of this clonotype. This rearrangement joins TRBV27 to TRBJ1-1, with D uncertain. Germline CDR1 and CDR2: MNHEY and SMNVEV (reference sequence). Trimming took off 5 bases at V and 8 bases at J, with 18 bases between the two ends. The CDR3 spans 14 residues. The DNA for the CDR3 is TGTGCCAGCAGTGTAACCCATAAAACCCACGAAGCTTTCTTT. Protein product: CASSVTHKTHEAFF.

This clonotype was picked up one time. The CDR3 loop is CAWSVTEERYGYTF. Here the CDR3 DNA reads TGTGCCTGGAGTGTAACTGAGGAGCGCTATGGCTACACCTTC. The chain combines TRBV30 with TRBJ1-2, with D uncertain. V lost 0 bases, J lost 4 bases, and 12 bases lay in between. This CDR3 spans 14 amino acids. CDR1 GTSNPN and CDR2 SVGIG come from the germline V gene (reference sequence). The whole variable domain, remainder taken from reference TRBV30 and TRBJ1-2, is SQTIHQWPATLVQPVGSPLSLECTVEGTSNPNLYWYRQAAGRGLQLLFYSVGIGQISSEVPQNLSASRPQDRQFILSSKKLLLSDSGFYLCAWSVTEERYGYTFGSGTRLTVV.

This clonotype was seen only a few times. The V call is TRBV12-5, the J call TRBJ1-1; possibly TRBD1 for D (5 bases). This CDR3 spans 18 amino acids. CDR1 is LGHNT, CDR2 FRNRAP, per germline. Trimming pared 0 bases from V and 1 base from J, leaving 18 bases between. CDR3 residues: CASGLVMTARAANTEAFF. Here the CDR3 DNA reads TGTGCTAGTGGTTTGGTAATGACAGCAAGGGCCGCGAACACTGAAGCTTTCTTT.

The chain couples TRBV13 to TRBJ2-7; D remains unclear. Germline CDR1 PRHDT, CDR2 FYEKMQ (reference sequence). This CDR3 has 12 amino acids. V lost 5 bases, J lost 5 bases, and 10 bases lay in between. In nucleotides, the CDR3 is TGTGCCAGCAGCCGCTCGGCGGACGAGCAGTACTTC. Translating it yields CASSRSADEQYF.